A single sample is the source of the 21 T cell receptor beta chains below, sequenced in a study of blood T cell repertoires in COVID-19. TCRdb keeps only in-frame clones here, not all; method: immunoSEQ multiplex PCR. The sample has around 220,000 clones, about 86% seen once; the top ten hold 10%. Sequencing was carried out using peripheral blood. The receptor source for this set is a woman between 50 and 59 years old with COVID-19, enrolled during active disease.

This chain joins TRBV6-2 or TRBV6-3 and TRBJ1-2; the D is unclear. Trimming pared 0 bases from V and 5 bases from J, leaving 7 bases between. The CDR3 consists of 13 residues. Germline loops: CDR1 MNHEY, CDR2 SVGEGT. The CDR3 spells CASSYSSSYGYTF. CDR3 in DNA: TGTGCCAGCAGTTACTCGTCCAGTTATGGCTACACCTTC.

This rearrangement joins TRBV28 to TRBJ1-1; D unclear. The V end was cut by 7 bases, the J end by 0 bases, with 15 bases between. The CDR3 loop spans 15 amino acids. Germline V CDR1 and CDR2: MDHEN, SYDVKM. CDR3 sequence: CASINYSVMNTEAFF. DNA of the CDR3: TGTGCCAGCATCAATTACAGTGTAATGAACACTGAAGCTTTCTTT.

This rearrangement joins TRBV7-9 to TRBJ2-7; possible D gene TRBD2, 6 bases. Germline loops: CDR1 SEHNR, CDR2 FQNEAQ (reference sequence). Trimming took 1 base from V and 1 from J, leaving 11 bases between them. The CDR3 totals 15 residues. CDR3 nucleotide sequence: TGTGCCAGCAGCTTAGGGGGGGAAAGATCCTACGAGCAGTACTTC. It specifies CASSLGGERSYEQYF.

This rearrangement joins TRBV28 to TRBJ1-2; D call uncertain. Trimming cost V 3 bases and J 2 bases, with 13 bases left between them. Per the germline V gene, CDR1 is MDHEN and CDR2 is SYDVKM. The CDR3 runs 15 residues. In DNA form, the CDR3 reads TGTGCCAGCAGTTTTGTCGGGGTCGGAAACTATGGCTACACCTTC. It translates to CASSFVGVGNYGYTF.

The sample holds a few counts of this clone. Distinct nucleotide sequences in the sample also encode this CDR3. The gene calls are TRBV30 and TRBJ2-7; possibly TRBD2 for D (5 bases). V was trimmed by 1 base and J by 4 bases, leaving 8 bases between them. The CDR3 sequence is 12 residues long. Germline CDR1 is GTSNPN and CDR2 is SVGIG (reference sequence). CDR3 amino acids: CAWSASGYEQYV. The CDR3 bases are TGTGCCTGGAGTGCATCGGGATACGAGCAGTACGTC.

This chain connects TRBV7-2 to TRBJ2-3, with 8 bases matching TRBD2. This CDR3 is built from 16 residues. The trim removed 1 base at V and 9 bases at J, leaving 12 bases unmatched. CDR1 is SGHTA and CDR2 is FQGNSA in the germline V gene. CDR3 DNA: TGTGCCAGCAGCTTAGATCTGTCGGGGGGGCGGGACACGCAGTATTTT. Protein: CASSLDLSGGRDTQYF.

The chain has TRBV11-2 and TRBJ1-2, with 7 bases fitting TRBD1. Germline values: CDR1 SGHAT, CDR2 FQNNGV. With V trimmed by 5 bases and J by 4 bases, 7 bases remained unmatched. The CDR3 contains 14 residues. The CDR3 loop is CASSPRQGPYGYTF. In nucleotides, the CDR3 is TGTGCCAGCAGCCCTCGACAGGGCCCCTATGGCTACACCTTC. The variable domain in full, with the rest retrieved from reference TRBV11-2 and TRBJ1-2, is EAGVAQSPRYKIIEKRQSVAFWCNPISGHATLYWYQQILGQGPKLLIQFQNNGVVDDSQLPKDRFSAERLKGVDSTLKIQPAKLEDSAVYLCASSPRQGPYGYTFGSGTRLTVV.

This clone was picked up a small number of times. V gene TRBV7-3 combines with J gene TRBJ2-2; D is undetermined. Germline CDR1 and CDR2: SGHTA and FQGTGA. The CDR3 length is 15 residues. V dropped 5 bases and J dropped 0 bases, with 10 bases sitting between them. The CDR3 loop reads CASSPQASNTGELFF. The CDR3 nucleotides read TGTGCCAGCAGCCCCCAGGCTTCGAACACCGGGGAGCTGTTTTTT.

Here the CDR3 reads CASSELGGLSEAFF. The CDR3 region has the DNA TGTGCCAGCAGTGAACTAGGAGGACTGTCTGAAGCTTTCTTT. The V and J genes are TRBV6-1 and TRBJ1-1; D not resolved. The CDR3 totals 14 residues. The V gene lost 2 bases and the J gene lost 6 bases, with 13 bases spanning the gap. The germline V gene encodes CDR1 MNHNS and CDR2 SASEGT.

The rearrangement links TRBV11-2 to TRBJ1-1, with no clear D. Germline CDR1 SGHAT, CDR2 FQNNGV. CDR3 length: 17 amino acids. V shed 2 bases and J shed 0 bases, with 16 bases lying between them. CDR3 sequence reads: CASSLISGINVNTEAFF. The CDR3 bases are TGTGCCAGCAGCTTAATATCGGGAATTAACGTGAACACTGAAGCTTTCTTT.

This chain uses TRBV30 with TRBJ1-1; 9 bases line up with TRBD1. Germline loops: CDR1 GTSNPN, CDR2 SVGIG (reference sequence). With V trimmed by 3 bases and J by 5 bases, 4 bases remained unmatched. The CDR3 is 13 amino acids. The CDR3 DNA reads TGTGCCTGGAGGGACAGGGGAGGGACTGAAGCTTTCTTT. Its translation is CAWRDRGGTEAFF.

The chain is built from TRBV30 and TRBJ1-1; TRBD1 agrees at 8 bases. The CDR3 runs to 13 residues. Germline V gene sequence: CDR1 GTSNPN, CDR2 SVGIG (reference sequence). J was trimmed by 1 base and V by 5 bases; bases with no gene match: 3. The DNA for the CDR3 is TGTGCCTGGTTGGACAGGGAGAACACTGAAGCTTTCTTT. This sequence encodes CAWLDRENTEAFF.

The chain employs TRBV19 and TRBJ2-7, with D possibly being TRBD2 (6 bases). The CDR3 is made up of 15 amino acids. Germline values: CDR1 LNHDA, CDR2 SQIVND (reference sequence). V was pared by 3 bases and J by 2 bases, with 14 bases between. The chain's CDR3 is CASSIGGAPTYEQYF. The DNA of the CDR3 is TGTGCCAGTAGTATCGGAGGGGCGCCGACCTACGAGCAGTACTTC.

Here the CDR3 DNA reads TGTGCCAGCAGCTTAGATCTCTCTAGCGGGGCGGGGGAGACCCAGTACTTC. Protein product: CASSLDLSSGAGETQYF. The gene calls are TRBV11-2 and TRBJ2-5; 9 bases are shared with TRBD2. Germline CDR1 is SGHAT and CDR2 is FQNNGV. Trimming at V came to 0 bases and at J to 5 bases, leaving 10 bases not matched to a gene. The CDR3 is 17 residues long.

This chain connects TRBV7-2 to TRBJ1-4; D ambiguous. The CDR3 has 15 residues. V was clipped by 1 base and J by 7 bases, with 13 bases between them. Germline V gene data show CDR1 as SGHTA and CDR2 as FQGNSA. CDR3 sequence: CASSLVAGYGEKLFF. The CDR3 bases are TGTGCCAGCAGCTTAGTTGCGGGGTATGGTGAAAAACTGTTTTTT.

The chain couples TRBV6-6 to TRBJ1-2; 7 bases fit TRBD1. The CDR3 has 19 amino acids. The germline V gene encodes CDR1 MNHNY and CDR2 SVGAGI (reference sequence). The junction had 22 bases not matched to a gene; V was cut back by 5 bases and J by 4 bases. The CDR3 is CASSPTPWTGPTRGYGYTF. Here the CDR3 DNA reads TGTGCCAGCAGTCCAACTCCTTGGACAGGCCCTACTAGGGGCTATGGCTACACCTTC.

V usage is TRBV5-6 and J usage is TRBJ2-1, with 14 bases that match TRBD2. V was pared by 5 bases and J by 8 bases, with 6 bases of the junction left unmatched. The CDR3 is 15 amino acids. CDR1 and CDR2 from the germline V gene are SGHDT and YYEEEE. CDR3 region: CASSSEGLAGDEQFF. Written as DNA, the CDR3 is TGTGCCAGCAGTTCAGAGGGACTAGCGGGAGATGAGCAGTTCTTC.

As regards this clone: One end of the junction does not line up with germline, which may come from a read error. The rearrangement joins TRBV29-1 to TRBJ1-1; TRBD1 is a possible D gene (5 bases). Germline lookup yields CDR1 SQVTM and CDR2 ANQGSEA. This CDR3 has 10 residues. The CDR3 loop is CSVGGTGHIF. The CDR3, as DNA: TGCAGCGTGGGGGGGACGGGTCATATATTT.

V gene TRBV19 combines with J gene TRBJ1-2; the D is unclear. The ends were cut back, 1 base at V and 4 bases at J, with 13 bases in the middle. Germline CDR1 is LNHDA and CDR2 is SQIVND (reference sequence). The CDR3 totals 15 residues. The CDR3 region is CASSIAEGSTYGYTF. As DNA, the CDR3 is TGTGCCAGTAGTATAGCAGAAGGGAGCACCTATGGCTACACCTTC.

The genes are TRBV6-5 and TRBJ2-5, with 11 positions matching TRBD2. This CDR3 has 14 amino acids. Germline loops: CDR1 MNHEY, CDR2 SVGAGI. The V segment lost 3 bases and the J segment 5 bases; nucleotides outside the gene matches: 2. The CDR3 loop reads CASSYSGGAETQYF. CDR3 in DNA: TGTGCCAGCAGTTATAGCGGGGGGGCGGAGACCCAGTACTTC.

V is TRBV27 and J is TRBJ2-1; D might be TRBD2 (6 bases). CDR1 and CDR2 (germline): MNHEY, SMNVEV (reference sequence). This CDR3 has 14 amino acids. V lost 6 bases and J lost 0, with 9 bases in between. In DNA form, the CDR3 reads TGTGCCAGCAGGGGGGGAATCTCCTACAATGAGCAGTTCTTC. Protein sequence: CASRGGISYNEQFF.